Below, 30 T cell receptor beta chains from the same sample are listed, as sequenced in a study of monozygotic twins with inflammatory bowel disease (dated by TCRdb to the late 2010s). Libraries came from 5' RACE. Sequencing took place on an Illumina HiSeq 2500. Following reprocessing of the reads by TCRdb, the data hold one row per CDR3 protein sequence and no DNA is available. The table for this sample shows 350,000 to 400,000 distinct CDR3 sequences. The biggest ten clones account for 2.6% of the sample. Sequencing was done on a sample of blood. The receptor set was obtained from a human donor with ulcerative colitis or Crohn's disease, or a healthy co-twin of an affected twin (not recorded which).

The chain joins TRBV5-1 to TRBJ2-3. The CDR3 has 13 residues. The germline CDR1 and CDR2 sequences are SGHRS and YFSETQ. CDR3: CASSLVGTDTQYF.

The chain recombines TRBV4-3 with TRBJ1-6; TCRdb calls TRBD1, which cannot be checked without DNA. The CDR3 totals 16 residues. Germline lookup yields CDR1 LGHNA and CDR2 YSLEER. CDR3 protein: CASSQESGAVNSPLHF.

The CDR3 protein is CASIPLGGGVGEQFF. The genes are TRBV5-1 and TRBJ2-1; TCRdb selects TRBD2, and the lack of DNA leaves this call unchecked. The CDR3 covers 15 residues. Germline V gene sequence: CDR1 SGHRS, CDR2 YFSETQ.

This chain's CDR3 is CASSFQSGYGYTF. The chain recombines TRBV6-5 with TRBJ1-2. The germline gives CDR1 MNHEY, CDR2 SVGAGI. The CDR3 totals 13 residues.

The chain couples TRBV5-1 to TRBJ2-5; TCRdb gives TRBD2 as the D gene, but with no DNA this cannot be confirmed. CDR3 length: 13 residues. Germline V lookup: CDR1 SGHRS, CDR2 YFSETQ. CDR3: CASSRTSVETQYF.

The rearrangement links TRBV4-3 to TRBJ1-2; TCRdb selects TRBD1, and the lack of DNA leaves this call unchecked. The CDR3 has 14 residues. CDR1 and CDR2 from the germline V gene are LGHNA and YSLEER. The CDR3 loop reads CASSQEDRDDGYTF.

The genes are TRBV28 and TRBJ2-7; TCRdb designates TRBD2, a call that cannot be tested without DNA. Germline CDR1 is MDHEN and CDR2 is SYDVKM. This CDR3 has 16 amino acids. Here the CDR3 reads CASSFMITSGAYEQYF.

The genes are TRBV20-1 and TRBJ2-1; there is no DNA to check the TCRdb D call of TRBD1. Germline V gives CDR1 DFQATT, CDR2 SNEGSKA (reference sequence). This CDR3 is 13 amino acids long. The CDR3 sequence: CSATRDRFNEQFF.

The J gene is TRBJ1-5, the V gene TRBV2. This CDR3 is 13 amino acids long. Germline V gene lookup returns CDR1 SNHLY and CDR2 FYNNEI. CDR3 residues: CASSDSSNQPQHF.

CDR3 residues: CASRERGAGYEQYF. This chain joins TRBV12-3 or TRBV12-4 and TRBJ2-7; TCRdb outputs TRBD1, but without DNA this stays unchecked. The CDR3 covers 14 residues.

CDR3 residues: CATSLVAGALNNEQFF. The chain links TRBV5-1 to TRBJ2-1; TCRdb names TRBD2, which stays unverified in the absence of DNA. Germline loops: CDR1 SGHRS, CDR2 YFSETQ. The CDR3 consists of 16 residues.

J is TRBJ2-3 and V is TRBV5-1; TCRdb outputs TRBD1, but without DNA this stays unchecked. This CDR3 spans 16 amino acids. Germline-derived CDR1 and CDR2 are SGHRS and YFSETQ. Here the CDR3 reads CASSPIQGAPGDTQYF.

V usage is TRBV7-9 and J usage is TRBJ1-2; TCRdb's assignment of TRBD1 cannot be checked, as there is no DNA. The CDR3 runs to 16 residues. Germline CDR1 SEHNR, CDR2 FQNEAQ (reference sequence). The CDR3 protein is CASSLAGARDLHGYTF.

The CDR3 protein is CASSLFFPLAGRTDTQYF. The rearrangement links TRBV11-2 to TRBJ2-3; the D call from TCRdb, TRBD1, cannot be confirmed without DNA. This CDR3 is built from 18 residues. The V gene's germline CDR1 is SGHAT and CDR2 FQNNGV.

The rearrangement uses TRBV5-1 and TRBJ1-5; TCRdb reports TRBD1, a call that lacks DNA to check it against. From germline, CDR1 is SGHRS and CDR2 YFSETQ. This CDR3 contains 20 residues. The CDR3: CASSLKPRQGDADVNQPQHF.

The chain combines TRBV10-3 with TRBJ2-7; checking the TCRdb D call of TRBD1 is not possible without DNA. Looked up from germline, CDR1 is ENHRY and CDR2 is SYGVKD. This CDR3 is built from 14 residues. Here the CDR3 reads CAISESNGGGEQYF.

This sequence joins TRBV11-2 and TRBJ2-2; absent DNA, TCRdb's TRBD2 call cannot be checked. The CDR3 runs 18 residues. CDR1 SGHAT and CDR2 FQNNGV come from the germline V gene. The CDR3: CASSLDLLGGENTGELFF.

The chain is built from TRBV24-1 and TRBJ2-2; TCRdb selects TRBD2, and the lack of DNA leaves this call unchecked. Germline-derived CDR1 and CDR2 are KGHDR and SFDVKD. This CDR3 has 15 amino acids. CDR3: CATCGGGFGTGELFF.

The V gene is TRBV20-1, the J gene TRBJ2-5; the D call from TCRdb, TRBD1, cannot be confirmed without DNA. The V gene's germline CDR1 is DFQATT and CDR2 SNEGSKA (reference sequence). This CDR3 comprises 13 residues. The CDR3 here is CSASPAGGETQYF.

This chain links TRBV5-1 with TRBJ2-3. Germline-derived CDR1 and CDR2 are SGHRS and YFSETQ. The CDR3 runs 15 residues. This chain's CDR3 is CASSLDSSSTDTQYF.

V and J are TRBV27 and TRBJ1-4; TCRdb's D gene call, TRBD1, goes unchecked for lack of DNA. Germline V CDR1 and CDR2: MNHEY, SMNVEV (reference sequence). CDR3 length equals 14 residues. The CDR3 loop is CASSLGHDNEKLFF. The full variable domain, in which reference TRBV27 and TRBJ1-4 provide the parts outside the CDR3, is EAQVTQNPRYLITVTGKKLTVTCSQNMNHEYMSWYRQDPGLGLRQIYYSMNVEVTDKGDVPEGYKVSRKEKRNFPLILESPSPNQTSLYFCASSLGHDNEKLFFGSGTQLSVL.

The chain employs TRBV6-5 and TRBJ2-3; as DNA is missing, the TRBD2 call by TCRdb cannot be tested. The CDR3 runs to 17 residues. Germline assignment: CDR1 MNHEY and CDR2 SVGAGI. The CDR3 sequence is CASSYSSSGGSTDTQYF.

The V gene is TRBV4-1, the J gene TRBJ2-1; without DNA, the TCRdb call of TRBD1 cannot be checked. The CDR3 is made up of 16 amino acids. Germline values: CDR1 MGHRA, CDR2 YSYEKL. CDR3 residues: CASSQDITGAYNEQFF.

The genes are TRBV7-2 and TRBJ2-5; the TCRdb D gene call, TRBD2, has no DNA to confirm it. This CDR3 is built from 14 residues. Germline assignment: CDR1 SGHTA and CDR2 FQGNSA. CDR3 sequence reads: CASSQALSRETQYF.

The rearrangement uses TRBV12-3 or TRBV12-4 and TRBJ1-4; TCRdb's D call, TRBD1, is unchecked because there is no DNA. The length of the CDR3 is 18 residues. The CDR3 sequence is CASSLARDSSGRNEKLFF.

The rearrangement links TRBV7-9 to TRBJ2-6. Per the germline V gene, CDR1 is SEHNR and CDR2 is FQNEAQ (reference sequence). The CDR3 spans 13 residues. CDR3 protein: CASSLDGANVLTF. Full variable domain (rest looked up from reference TRBV7-9 and TRBJ2-6): DTGVSQNPRHKITKRGQNVTFRCDPISEHNRLYWYRQTLGQGPEFLTYFQNEAQLEKSRLLSDRFSAERPKGSFSTLEIQRTEQGDSAMYLCASSLDGANVLTFGAGSRLTVL.

The chain has TRBV30 and TRBJ2-7. This CDR3 is 12 amino acids long. Germline lookup yields CDR1 GTSNPN and CDR2 SVGIG (reference sequence). The CDR3 protein is CAWSARMGEQYF. The full variable domain, in which reference TRBV30 and TRBJ2-7 provide the parts outside the CDR3, is SQTIHQWPATLVQPVGSPLSLECTVEGTSNPNLYWYRQAAGRGLQLLFYSVGIGQISSEVPQNLSASRPQDRQFILSSKKLLLSDSGFYLCAWSARMGEQYFGPGTRLTVT.

The chain is built from TRBV4-2 and TRBJ2-7; TCRdb returns TRBD1, unconfirmable since there is no DNA. The CDR3 is made up of 15 amino acids. In germline, CDR1 is LGHNA, CDR2 YNFKEQ. The CDR3 sequence is CASSQLGQGSYEQYF.

This chain uses TRBV5-1 with TRBJ2-7. The CDR3 totals 17 residues. Germline V CDR1 and CDR2: SGHRS, YFSETQ. The CDR3 region is CASSLDVPSLSSYEQYF.

The genes are TRBV20-1 and TRBJ2-7; TCRdb's D gene call, TRBD1, goes unchecked for lack of DNA. Germline V gives CDR1 DFQATT, CDR2 SNEGSKA (reference sequence). This CDR3 region has 15 residues. CDR3 region: CSARRQGGITYEQYF.